These 20 T cell receptor beta chains share one sample of origin, sequenced in a study of T cell responses to AZD1222 COVID-19 vaccine. Clones were read by immunoSEQ multiplex PCR, and TCRdb kept only the in-frame ones, dropping some. The sample has around 91,000 clones; over 75% are singletons. The material was peripheral blood, obtained on day 0 of AZD1222 vaccination. The receptors stem from an adult in good health.

The chain recombines TRBV5-1 with TRBJ1-5, with TRBD1 identical over 7 bases. Germline V gene sequence: CDR1 SGHRS, CDR2 YFSETQ. V was pared by 4 bases and J by 4 bases, with 5 bases of the junction left unmatched. The CDR3 has 14 residues. The CDR3 reads CASSEQGQNQPQHF. The CDR3 nucleotides are TGCGCCAGCAGCGAACAGGGGCAGAATCAGCCCCAGCATTTT.

V gene TRBV3-1 (or the pseudogene TRBV3-2) combines with J gene TRBJ2-6, with a tentative D call TRBD2 (5 bases). There are 16 residues in the CDR3. Trimming took 1 base from V and 0 from J, leaving 7 bases between them. CDR1 is LGHDT and CDR2 is YNNKEL in the germline V gene (reference sequence). The CDR3 sequence: CASSQVGGSGANVLTF. In nucleotides, the CDR3 is TGTGCCAGCAGCCAAGTTGGAGGCTCTGGGGCCAACGTCCTGACTTTC.

V and J are TRBV29-1 and TRBJ2-2, with D perhaps TRBD2 (5 bases). This CDR3 region has 13 residues. From germline, CDR1 is SQVTM and CDR2 ANQGSEA. CDR3 region: CSAPSRDTGELFF. DNA for the CDR3: TGCAGTGCCCCTTCGAGGGACACCGGGGAGCTGTTTTTT.

The chain has TRBV19 and TRBJ2-2; D is possibly TRBD2 (6 bases). V was cut by 3 bases and J by 3 bases, with 14 bases left in between. The CDR3 extends over 16 amino acids. Germline V CDR1 and CDR2: LNHDA, SQIVND (reference sequence). The CDR3 region is CASSIPRGGDTGELFF. CDR3 nucleotide sequence: TGTGCCAGTAGTATCCCGAGAGGCGGGGACACCGGGGAGCTGTTTTTT.

This sequence joins TRBV7-3 and TRBJ1-1; D is perhaps TRBD1 (5 bases). The length of the CDR3 is 16 residues. V dropped 2 bases and J dropped 3 bases, with 16 bases sitting between them. CDR1 SGHTA and CDR2 FQGTGA come from the germline V gene. CDR3 sequence: CASSLLRASGDTEAFF. The CDR3 nucleotides read TGTGCCAGCAGCTTACTCCGCGCGTCGGGGGACACTGAAGCTTTCTTT. Together with reference TRBV7-3 and TRBJ1-1, the CDR3 gives the full variable domain: GAGVSQTPSNKVTEKGKYVELRCDPISGHTALYWYRQSLGQGPEFLIYFQGTGAADDSGLPNDRFFAVRPEGSVSTLKIQRTERGDSAVYLCASSLLRASGDTEAFFGQGTRLTVV.

This clone was seen once. The V gene is TRBV25-1, the J gene TRBJ2-7; maybe TRBD1 (5 bases). Trimming stripped 4 bases from V and 0 bases from J, with 10 bases between. The CDR3 totals 14 residues. Germline CDR1 reads MGHDK; CDR2 reads SYGVNS. Here the CDR3 DNA reads TGTGCCAGCAGTGTGGAGACAGCCTCCTACGAGCAGTACTTC. It yields the protein CASSVETASYEQYF.

The genes are TRBV7-9 and TRBJ2-3; TRBD2 agrees at 7 bases. CDR3 length equals 15 residues. Per germline, CDR1 SEHNR and CDR2 FQNEAQ (reference sequence). Trimming at V came to 6 bases and at J to 5 bases, leaving 11 bases not matched to a gene. This CDR3 is CASRAPGGAKDTQYF. The CDR3 DNA reads TGTGCCAGCAGGGCTCCGGGAGGCGCGAAAGATACGCAGTATTTT.

The chain uses TRBV3-1 (or the pseudogene TRBV3-2) and TRBJ1-2; D is unclear. V shed 3 bases and J shed 4 bases, with 15 bases lying between them. This CDR3 has 15 amino acids. The germline CDR1 and CDR2 sequences are LGHDT and YNNKEL (reference sequence). CDR3 residues: CASSQGPGSAYGYTF. Written as DNA, the CDR3 is TGTGCCAGCAGCCAGGGTCCGGGTTCAGCCTATGGCTACACCTTC.

This clone showed up just a few times. V is TRBV28 and J is TRBJ2-5; 13 nucleotides agree with TRBD2. V shed 4 bases and J 5 bases; nucleotides not matched to a gene: 7. Germline V gene lookup returns CDR1 MDHEN and CDR2 SYDVKM. The CDR3 loop spans 16 amino acids. CDR3 sequence (DNA): TGTGCCAGCAGTTCGGGACTAGCGGGGTTCTCGGAGACCCAGTACTTC. Amino acids: CASSSGLAGFSETQYF.

This sequence joins TRBV27 and TRBJ2-1; 11 bases agree with TRBD2. Germline CDR1 reads MNHEY; CDR2 reads SMNVEV (reference sequence). The CDR3 runs 17 residues. V gave up 5 bases and J gave up 0 bases; unmatched junction bases: 6. Written as DNA, the CDR3 is TGTGCCAGCAGTAGACCTAGCGGGGGGAGCTCCTACAATGAGCAGTTCTTC. This encodes CASSRPSGGSSYNEQFF.

The chain is built from TRBV29-1 and TRBJ2-1; D remains unclear. There are 15 residues in the CDR3. V lost 0 bases to trimming and J lost 1 base, with 10 bases between them. Germline V gene lookup returns CDR1 SQVTM and CDR2 ANQGSEA. The CDR3 nucleotides read TGCAGCGTTGAAGATACGAGAGATTCCTACAATGAGCAGTTCTTC. Its protein product is CSVEDTRDSYNEQFF.

The V call is TRBV7-2, the J call TRBJ1-1; D may be TRBD1 (6 bases). Trimming left V 3 bases short and J 3 bases short, with 11 bases between. CDR1 and CDR2 from the germline V gene are SGHTA and FQGNSA. CDR3 length: 14 residues. CDR3 region: CASSFRGQYTEAFF. For the CDR3, the DNA is TGTGCCAGCAGCTTTCGGGGACAATACACTGAAGCTTTCTTT.

The chain couples TRBV6-1 to TRBJ1-1; unclear D gene. Trimming removed 0 bases at V and 6 bases at J, with 8 bases between. The CDR3 extends over 13 amino acids. The V gene's germline CDR1 is MNHNS and CDR2 SASEGT. CDR3 bases: TGTGCCAGCAGTGAAGCTGACATCCCTGAAGCTTTCTTT. This encodes CASSEADIPEAFF.

The genes are TRBV6-6 and TRBJ1-5; D is unclear. This CDR3 spans 13 amino acids. V gave up 4 bases and J gave up 6 bases, with 10 bases separating them. In germline, CDR1 is MNHNY, CDR2 SVGAGI (reference sequence). This CDR3 is CASSWEGSQPQHF. The CDR3 nucleotides are TGTGCCAGCAGTTGGGAGGGTAGTCAGCCCCAGCATTTT.

The V gene is TRBV7-8, the J gene TRBJ1-1; 7 bases are shared with TRBD1. Trimming at V came to 3 bases and at J to 4 bases, leaving 11 bases not matched to a gene. The germline gives CDR1 SGHVS, CDR2 FQNEAQ. The CDR3 is 16 amino acids. In nucleotides, the CDR3 is TGTGCCAGCAGCTTTGCGCAGGGGGAGCGCGGCACTGAAGCTTTCTTT. It translates to CASSFAQGERGTEAFF. Full variable domain (remainder filled in from reference TRBV7-8 and TRBJ1-1): GAGVSQSPRYKVAKRGQDVALRCDPISGHVSLFWYQQALGQGPEFLTYFQNEAQLDKSGLPSDRFFAERPEGSVSTLKIQRTQQEDSAVYLCASSFAQGERGTEAFFGQGTRLTVV.

Only one count was recorded for this clone. The chain employs TRBV6-5 and TRBJ1-1; a weak D match, TRBD1 (5 bases). The CDR3 contains 16 residues. V lost 2 bases and J 0 bases, leaving 13 bases between the germline ends. From germline, CDR1 is MNHEY and CDR2 SVGAGI. CDR3 sequence reads: CASSYGAKGLNTEAFF. CDR3 bases: TGTGCCAGCAGTTACGGGGCCAAGGGCCTGAACACTGAAGCTTTCTTT.

V usage is TRBV19 and J usage is TRBJ1-2, with D perhaps matching TRBD1 (5 bases). Germline loops: CDR1 LNHDA, CDR2 SQIVND (reference sequence). Trimming cost V 7 bases and J 0 bases, with 15 bases left between them. The CDR3 is made up of 15 amino acids. The CDR3, as DNA: TGTGCCAGTACTACAAGCTGGGGGTCTAACTATGGCTACACCTTC. Encoded protein: CASTTSWGSNYGYTF. Full variable domain (missing parts from reference TRBV19 and TRBJ1-2): DGGITQSPKYLFRKEGQNVTLSCEQNLNHDAMYWYRQDPGQGLRLIYYSQIVNDFQKGDIAEGYSVSREKKESFPLTVTSAQKNPTAFYLCASTTSWGSNYGYTFGSGTRLTVV.

The sample holds a few counts of this clone. The chain links TRBV5-1 to TRBJ2-1; maybe TRBD1 (6 bases). V was pared by 1 base and J by 5 bases, with 13 bases between. This CDR3 contains 15 residues. Germline V lookup: CDR1 SGHRS, CDR2 YFSETQ. The CDR3 bases are TGCGCCAGCAGCTTGCAGACAGGTATTGACAATGAGCAGTTCTTC. Translating gives CASSLQTGIDNEQFF.

This chain joins TRBV11-1 and TRBJ2-2; D may be TRBD1 (7 bases). Per the germline V gene, CDR1 is SGHAT and CDR2 is FQDESV (reference sequence). The CDR3 loop spans 14 amino acids. V lost 6 bases and J lost 4, with 12 bases in between. CDR3 protein: CASSPQGGTGELFF. The CDR3 bases are TGTGCCAGCAGTCCCCAGGGGGGCACCGGGGAGCTGTTTTTT.

The J gene is TRBJ1-3, the V gene TRBV9; D remains unclear. The CDR3 covers 12 residues. Germline CDR1 and CDR2: SGDLS and YYNGEE. Between the trimmed V and J ends, which lost 2 bases and 4 bases, there was a span of 4 bases. The CDR3 loop reads CASSVPGNTIYF. The CDR3 DNA is TGTGCCAGCAGCGTTCCCGGAAACACCATATATTTT. The full variable domain, completed using reference TRBV9 and TRBJ1-3, is DSGVTQTPKHLITATGQRVTLRCSPRSGDLSVYWYQQSLDQGLQFLIQYYNGEERAKGNILERFSAQQFPDLHSELNLSSLELGDSALYFCASSVPGNTIYFGEGSWLTVV.